This record covers a single T cell receptor (beta chain). The antigen is undetermined. The PCR had 60 Vbeta and 13 Jbeta primers. Per the authors' pipeline: Later, 65 million to 90 million unique TCR beta chains were counted in an analysis, and some 11 million of them were shared. Produced via immunoSEQ multiplex PCR; TCRdb's table is partial and in-frame only. V, J and clone size are taken as reported in that table, and D and trimming were inferred from the DNA itself. The sample includes about 42,000 clones, roughly 47% seen only once; the top ten take 12%. This sample is drawn from a study of cytomegalovirus exposure and HLA in healthy donors. Study information: The study's early data release held 75 million to 95 million unique TCRs from HLA-typed donors.

General study findings and limits: The authors considered a cluster of highly shared sequence variants likely to be a sequencing artifact.

The CDR3 contains 15 residues. V lost 1 base and J 3 bases, leaving 13 bases between the germline ends. The germline V gene encodes CDR1 LGHNA and CDR2 YSLEER. The clonotype comes from a human donor in good health. Sequencing was done on a sample of PBMCs. V gene TRBV4-3 combines with J gene TRBJ2-7; TRBD1 is a possible D gene (6 bases). CDR3 residues: CASSQVGHSNYEQYF. The CDR3 DNA reads TGCGCCAGCAGCCAAGTGGGACACTCGAACTACGAGCAGTACTTC.